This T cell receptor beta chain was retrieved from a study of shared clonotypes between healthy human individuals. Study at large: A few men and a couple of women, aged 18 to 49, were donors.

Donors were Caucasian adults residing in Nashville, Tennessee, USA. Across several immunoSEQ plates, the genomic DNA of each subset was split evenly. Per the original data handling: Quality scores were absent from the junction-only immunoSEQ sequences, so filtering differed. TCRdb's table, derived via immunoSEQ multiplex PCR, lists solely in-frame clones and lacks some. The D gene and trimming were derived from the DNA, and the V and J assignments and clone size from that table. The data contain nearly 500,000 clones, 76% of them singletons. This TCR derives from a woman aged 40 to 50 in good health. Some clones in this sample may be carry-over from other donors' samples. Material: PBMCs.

CDR3 sequence (DNA): TGTGCCATCACGAGAGGCGCTGGCAATGAGCAGTTCTTC. It translates to CAITRGAGNEQFF. This chain uses TRBV10-3 with TRBJ2-1, with D unclear. Trimming took off 7 bases at V and 6 bases at J, with 13 bases between the two ends. Germline-derived CDR1 and CDR2 are ENHRY and SYGVKD. The CDR3 consists of 13 residues.